The 32 T cell receptor beta chains given below trace back to one sample, sequenced in a study of response to subunit inactivated influenza vaccine. TCRdb independently ran MiXCR on the RT-PCR reads; one entry per CDR3 protein. The repertoire holds about 570,000 distinct CDR3 sequences, with approximately 11% as singletons. A further study also used this sample, focusing on T cells expressing NK-cell markers. In that study: The cDNA for TCR beta came from 5'RACE template switching with UMIs.

The sample in question was PBMCs from blood, obtained on the day of vaccination. These receptors were obtained from a man in his fifties who received an inactivated influenza vaccine.

This clonotype was detected only a few times. The chain has TRBV5-1 and TRBJ1-4; tentative D call: TRBD1 (5 bases). Trimming took 4 bases from V and 5 from J, leaving 12 bases between them. CDR3 size: 14 residues. Germline values: CDR1 SGHRS, CDR2 YFSETQ. Here the CDR3 reads CASSIDSLNEKLFF. CDR3 coding DNA: TGCGCCAGCAGCATAGACAGCCTAAATGAAAAACTGTTTTTT.

This clonotype was seen ten or more times. In nucleotides, the CDR3 is TGTGCCAGCTCACCGGGGAGACAGGACAATGGCTACACCTTC. Its translation is CASSPGRQDNGYTF. The chain uses TRBV18 and TRBJ1-2; weak D call: TRBD1 (6 bases). The CDR3 runs to 14 residues. Trimming removed 3 bases at V and 6 bases at J, with 14 bases between. Germline V gives CDR1 KGHSH, CDR2 LQKENI. The full variable domain, with the rest looked up from reference TRBV18 and TRBJ1-2, is NAGVMQNPRHLVRRRGQEARLRCSPMKGHSHVYWYRQLPEEGLKFMVYLQKENIIDESGMPKERFSAEFPKEGPSILRIQQVVRGDSAAYFCASSPGRQDNGYTFGSGTRLTVV.

This clonotype was counted between two and nine times. V and J are TRBV20-1 and TRBJ1-5, with D unresolved. The CDR3 is 11 amino acids. Germline CDR1 reads DFQATT; CDR2 reads SNEGSKA (reference sequence). V lost 4 bases to trimming and J lost 4 bases, with 5 bases between them. The chain's CDR3 is CSATNNQPQHF. The CDR3 coding sequence is TGCAGTGCTACCAATAATCAGCCCCAGCATTTT.

There are many counts of this clonotype. The chain combines TRBV5-1 with TRBJ2-7; D is perhaps TRBD1 (6 bases). With 6 bases removed from V and 0 bases from J, the gap between germline ends came to 16 bases. In germline, CDR1 is SGHRS, CDR2 YFSETQ. The CDR3 length is 15 residues. The CDR3 loop is CASMQEETGSYEQYF. CDR3 in DNA: TGCGCCAGCATGCAGGAGGAGACAGGCTCCTACGAGCAGTACTTC.

This clonotype showed up just a few times. This chain uses TRBV7-9 with TRBJ2-3; 14 nucleotides match TRBD2. CDR1 and CDR2 (germline): SEHNR, FQNEAQ (reference sequence). The CDR3 runs to 16 residues. V lost 7 bases and J lost 3; bases outside the gene matches: 6. The chain's CDR3 is CASTSTSGGGTDTQYF. The DNA of the CDR3 is TGTGCCAGCACCTCGACTAGCGGGGGGGGAACAGATACGCAGTATTTT.

V is TRBV6-2 or TRBV6-3 and J is TRBJ1-1, with a weak D call TRBD1 (6 bases). Germline loops: CDR1 MNHEY, CDR2 SVGEGT. The V end was cut by 6 bases, the J end by 3 bases, with 14 bases between. The CDR3 sequence is 14 residues long. The chain's CDR3 is CASRKYREYTEAFF. The CDR3 DNA sequence: TGTGCCAGCAGAAAGTACAGGGAGTACACTGAAGCTTTCTTT.

This clonotype was found a few times. This chain connects TRBV20-1 to TRBJ1-1; no definite D call. Germline assignment: CDR1 DFQATT and CDR2 SNEGSKA (reference sequence). The CDR3 runs 13 residues. V lost 3 bases and J lost 5, with 13 bases in between. CDR3 coding DNA: TGCAGTGCTAGGGGGTCGGGTGGGACTGAAGCTTTCTTT. Translating gives CSARGSGGTEAFF.

This clonotype was found a few times. The V gene is TRBV20-1, the J gene TRBJ1-2; D not certain. The V end lost 3 bases, the J end lost 1 base, and 15 bases lay between the germline ends. The CDR3 loop spans 15 amino acids. Germline V lookup: CDR1 DFQATT, CDR2 SNEGSKA (reference sequence). The CDR3 coding sequence is TGCAGTGCTAGCCCTACGGGGTACTATAACTATGGCTACACCTTC. This sequence encodes CSASPTGYYNYGYTF.

The chain couples TRBV29-1 to TRBJ2-7; D is tentatively TRBD1 or TRBD2 (6 bases each). The germline V gene encodes CDR1 SQVTM and CDR2 ANQGSEA. This CDR3 region has 14 residues. Between the trimmed V and J ends, which lost 4 bases and 6 bases, there was a span of 19 bases. In nucleotides, the CDR3 is TGCAGCGTTGCGGGGGCGAGACCCGCGGGCGAGCAGTACTTC. Its translation is CSVAGARPAGEQYF.

The rearrangement joins TRBV25-1 to TRBJ2-7; the match to TRBD1 covers 8 bases. The CDR3 has 15 residues. Germline-derived CDR1 and CDR2 are MGHDK and SYGVNS. The ends lost 3 bases at V and 6 bases at J; junction bases unmatched: 10. CDR3 region: CASSETLFDRGEQYF. CDR3 in DNA: TGTGCCAGCAGTGAGACCCTCTTCGACAGGGGCGAGCAGTACTTC.

In its sample, this clonotype was seen many times. The rearrangement links TRBV30 to TRBJ1-2; the D gene is possibly TRBD1 (6 bases). Germline V gives CDR1 GTSNPN, CDR2 SVGIG (reference sequence). V dropped 1 base and J dropped 5 bases, with 17 bases sitting between them. The CDR3 contains 15 residues. The CDR3 is CAWSDLQGPRYGYTF. The CDR3 DNA reads TGTGCCTGGAGTGACCTACAGGGACCCCGATATGGCTACACCTTC.

The V gene is TRBV18, the J gene TRBJ2-3; D gene ambiguous. Between the trimmed V and J ends, which lost 3 bases and 2 bases, there was a span of 6 bases. The CDR3 has 13 residues. Per germline, CDR1 KGHSH and CDR2 LQKENI. CDR3 protein: CASSPVFTDTQYF. The CDR3 nucleotides are TGTGCCAGCTCACCGGTATTCACAGATACGCAGTATTTT.

This clonotype was seen many times. J is TRBJ1-2 and V is TRBV12-3 or TRBV12-4; D is unclear. Trimming removed 0 bases from V and 7 bases from J, with 18 bases in between. CDR3 size: 16 residues. In nucleotides, the CDR3 is TGTGCCAGCAGTTTAGCGCACGGACCAGTTATAGGTGGCTACACCTTC. It is translated as CASSLAHGPVIGGYTF.

The chain is built from TRBV7-2 and TRBJ2-7, with TRBD2 matching 7 bases. The ends lost 4 bases at V and 2 bases at J; junction bases unmatched: 8. The CDR3 length is 15 residues. Per the germline V gene, CDR1 is SGHTA and CDR2 is FQGNSA. Written as DNA, the CDR3 is TGTGCCAGCAGCTGGGAGGGCGGGCTTACCTACGAGCAGTACTTC. It codes for CASSWEGGLTYEQYF.

This clonotype was seen only a few times. The genes are TRBV7-4 and TRBJ2-3; D may be TRBD2 (5 bases). Germline lookup yields CDR1 SGHVT and CDR2 SQSDAQ. The CDR3 runs to 17 residues. V dropped 1 base and J dropped 0 bases, with 14 bases sitting between them. In DNA form, the CDR3 reads TGTGCCAGCAGCTTAGTTTGGGCGGGCCGGAGCACAGATACGCAGTATTTT. Its protein is CASSLVWAGRSTDTQYF.

The CDR3 DNA sequence: TGCAGTGCTACTCCCAGCGGGGGTGGGGAGACCCAGTACTTC. It codes for CSATPSGGGETQYF. This chain joins TRBV20-1 and TRBJ2-5; 8 nucleotides line up with TRBD2. Germline CDR1 reads DFQATT; CDR2 reads SNEGSKA (reference sequence). The ends lost 4 bases at V and 5 bases at J; junction bases unmatched: 9. The CDR3 consists of 14 residues.

This clonotype was observed many times. The chain joins TRBV6-2 or TRBV6-3 to TRBJ1-5, with TRBD1 as a possible D gene (5 bases). The ends were cut back, 8 bases at V and 4 bases at J, with 15 bases in the middle. The CDR3 runs to 14 residues. From germline, CDR1 is MNHEY and CDR2 SVGEGT. CDR3 protein: CASQQLAGNQPQHF. The DNA of the CDR3 is TGTGCCAGCCAACAGTTAGCAGGGAATCAGCCCCAGCATTTT.

This clonotype was detected many times. The rearrangement uses TRBV20-1 and TRBJ2-3; D is unresolved. In germline, CDR1 is DFQATT, CDR2 SNEGSKA (reference sequence). This CDR3 spans 12 amino acids. V lost 4 bases and J 5 bases, leaving 10 bases between the germline ends. Here the CDR3 DNA reads TGCAGTGCTACTGGAATAGGAGATACGCAGTATTTT. It specifies CSATGIGDTQYF.

The rearrangement links TRBV20-1 to TRBJ2-7; 7 bases agree with TRBD1. Germline CDR1 reads DFQATT; CDR2 reads SNEGSKA (reference sequence). This CDR3 spans 13 amino acids. Trimming cost V 5 bases and J 3 bases; bases outside gene matches: 7. CDR3 in amino acids: CSAAQGQFYEQYF. The CDR3 coding sequence is TGCAGTGCTGCACAGGGGCAGTTCTACGAGCAGTACTTC.

This clonotype was found many times. This rearrangement joins TRBV9 to TRBJ2-5; TRBD2 matches 13 bases. From germline, CDR1 is SGDLS and CDR2 YYNGEE. The CDR3 has 15 residues. V dropped 4 bases and J dropped 9; count of bases not matched to a gene: 9. CDR3 residues: CASSPRTSGSGAQYF. CDR3 bases: TGTGCCAGCAGCCCTCGGACTAGCGGGAGCGGGGCCCAGTACTTC.

This clonotype occurred a few times. V is TRBV29-1 and J is TRBJ2-2; D is ambiguous. The CDR3 sequence is 11 residues long. Germline V gene sequence: CDR1 SQVTM, CDR2 ANQGSEA. Trimming pared 6 bases from V and 6 bases from J, leaving 8 bases between. In DNA, the CDR3 is TGCAGCGTGGGAAGGGCCGGGGAGCTGTTTTTT. This sequence encodes CSVGRAGELFF.

CDR3 residues: CASSVDQTGQRKANYGYTF. CDR3 DNA sequence: TGTGCCAGCAGCGTCGATCAAACGGGTCAGAGAAAAGCTAACTATGGCTACACCTTC. This chain connects TRBV9 to TRBJ1-2; D unclear. CDR1 SGDLS and CDR2 YYNGEE come from the germline V gene. The CDR3 extends over 19 amino acids. Trimming took 2 bases from V and 0 from J, leaving 23 bases between them.

V is TRBV29-1 and J is TRBJ2-5; D remains unclear. Germline lookup yields CDR1 SQVTM and CDR2 ANQGSEA. The CDR3 sequence is 13 residues long. V gave up 4 bases and J gave up 2 bases, with 11 bases separating them. The CDR3 loop is CSVGGYKQETQYF. CDR3 nucleotide sequence: TGCAGCGTTGGCGGATACAAACAAGAGACCCAGTACTTC. The full variable domain, with the rest looked up from reference TRBV29-1 and TRBJ2-5, is SAVISQKPSRDICQRGTSLTIQCQVDSQVTMMFWYRQQPGQSLTLIATANQGSEATYESGFVIDKFPISRPNLTFSTLTVSNMSPEDSSIYLCSVGGYKQETQYFGPGTRLLVL.

V is TRBV24-1 and J is TRBJ2-1, with 7 bases matching TRBD1. The CDR3 consists of 17 residues. V lost 5 bases, J lost 1 base, and 10 bases stayed unmatched. The germline gives CDR1 KGHDR, CDR2 SFDVKD. The CDR3 sequence is CATSVGAGTASYNEQFF. The CDR3 nucleotides are TGTGCCACCAGTGTCGGCGCCGGGACAGCATCCTACAATGAGCAGTTCTTC.

This clonotype was recorded a few times. The chain links TRBV5-5 to TRBJ2-3, with D possibly TRBD2 on 6 matching bases. Between the trimmed V and J ends, which lost 5 bases and 0 bases, there was a span of 13 bases. This CDR3 region has 15 residues. CDR1 is SGHKS and CDR2 is YYEKEE in the germline V gene (reference sequence). Written as DNA, the CDR3 is TGTGCCAGCAGGGACGGGACTCTTAGCACAGATACGCAGTATTTT. Amino acid sequence: CASRDGTLSTDTQYF.

This clonotype was recorded a few times. This chain's CDR3 is CASSWGLVGANEQFF. CDR3 nucleotide sequence: TGTGCCAGCAGCTGGGGACTAGTGGGAGCGAATGAGCAGTTCTTC. The chain carries TRBV7-6 and TRBJ2-1; TRBD2 matches at 8 bases. The CDR3 sequence is 15 residues long. With 4 bases clipped from V and 7 bases from J, the junction kept 9 bases outside the gene matches. The germline CDR1 and CDR2 sequences are SGHVS and FNYEAQ.

This clonotype was counted a few times. V and J are TRBV23-1 and TRBJ2-1; 8 bases align to TRBD1. TRBV23-1 is known as an ORF, though its function is uncertain. The CDR3 is 12 residues long. V lost 6 bases to trimming and J lost 5 bases; unmatched junction nucleotides: 0. The CDR3 nucleotides read TGCGCCAGCAGGACAGGGGACAATGAGCAGTTCTTC. Protein sequence: CASRTGDNEQFF.

The chain links TRBV12-3 or TRBV12-4 to TRBJ2-1; 9 bases line up with TRBD2. CDR3 length equals 14 residues. Trimming cost V 6 bases and J 7 bases; bases outside gene matches: 7. The CDR3 DNA reads as TGTGCCAGCAGGTATAGCGGGGGTTTGAATGAGCAGTTCTTC. Translating gives CASRYSGGLNEQFF.

A few counts support this clonotype. The rearrangement uses TRBV6-2 or TRBV6-3 and TRBJ2-1; 11 bases agree with TRBD2. CDR1 MNHEY and CDR2 SVGEGT come from the germline V gene. This CDR3 is 17 amino acids long. V was pared by 2 bases and J by 5 bases, with 8 bases of the junction left unmatched. The CDR3 here is CASSYTPLAGADNEQFF. As DNA, the CDR3 is TGTGCCAGCAGTTACACCCCACTAGCGGGAGCCGACAATGAGCAGTTCTTC.

The rearrangement links TRBV10-2 to TRBJ2-1, with unresolved D. The CDR3 is made up of 16 amino acids. V was cut by 0 bases and J by 0 bases, with 9 bases left in between. Germline loops: CDR1 WSHSY, CDR2 SAAADI. This chain's CDR3 is CASSESGLSSYNEQFF. The DNA for the CDR3 is TGCGCCAGCAGTGAGTCGGGCTTAAGCTCCTACAATGAGCAGTTCTTC.

V usage is TRBV25-1 and J usage is TRBJ1-1, with D possibly TRBD1 on 6 matching bases. This CDR3 comprises 16 residues. Trimming left V 6 bases short and J 4 bases short, with 21 bases between. Germline V gives CDR1 MGHDK, CDR2 SYGVNS. CDR3 coding DNA: TGTGCCAGCAGGGGATCGACAGGCACCTGGGGCACTGAAGCTTTCTTT. Translation gives CASRGSTGTWGTEAFF.

The table lists this clonotype with many counts. The chain links TRBV7-8 to TRBJ2-1, with 11 bases identical to TRBD2. CDR3 length equals 16 residues. Trimming removed 3 bases from V and 0 bases from J; junction bases left unmatched: 1. Germline V gene lookup returns CDR1 SGHVS and CDR2 FQNEAQ. In nucleotides, the CDR3 is TGTGCCAGCAGCTTTAGCGGGAGGGTCTCCTACAATGAGCAGTTCTTC. This gives the protein CASSFSGRVSYNEQFF.